This T cell receptor (beta chain) came from a study of CD8 T cells in Susac syndrome. Reverse transcription of roughly 0.5 to 1 ug RNA was performed with random hexamers. Using its own MiXCR run on the immunoSEQ multiplex PCR reads, TCRdb lists one record per CDR3 protein. Of 200,000 or so distinct CDR3 sequences listed, 85% to 95% were seen once; the top ten hold approximately 0.16%. The specimen was CD8+ T cells from PBMCs. The source is a human donor with Susac syndrome.

The DNA of the CDR3 is TGTGCCAGCAGCTTAGGCGTAAGGGACAATGAGCAGTTCTTC. Translation gives CASSLGVRDNEQFF. V gene TRBV13 combines with J gene TRBJ2-1; D ambiguous. Looked up from germline, CDR1 is PRHDT and CDR2 is FYEKMQ (reference sequence). The CDR3 length is 14 residues. The V end was cut by 0 bases, the J end by 5 bases, with 8 bases between.